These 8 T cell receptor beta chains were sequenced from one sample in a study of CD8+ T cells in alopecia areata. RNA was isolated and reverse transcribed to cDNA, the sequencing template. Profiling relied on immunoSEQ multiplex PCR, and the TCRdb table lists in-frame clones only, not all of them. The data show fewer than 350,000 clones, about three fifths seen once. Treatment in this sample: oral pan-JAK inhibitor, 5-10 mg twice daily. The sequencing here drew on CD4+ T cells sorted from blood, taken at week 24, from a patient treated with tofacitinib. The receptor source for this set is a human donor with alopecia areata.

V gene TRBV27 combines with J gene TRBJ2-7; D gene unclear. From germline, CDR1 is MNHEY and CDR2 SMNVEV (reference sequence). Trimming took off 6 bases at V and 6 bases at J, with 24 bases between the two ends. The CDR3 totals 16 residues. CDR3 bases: TGTGCCAGCAGCCAAAGAGGACCCAGGCGGTACAGCGAGCAGTACTTC. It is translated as CASSQRGPRRYSEQYF.

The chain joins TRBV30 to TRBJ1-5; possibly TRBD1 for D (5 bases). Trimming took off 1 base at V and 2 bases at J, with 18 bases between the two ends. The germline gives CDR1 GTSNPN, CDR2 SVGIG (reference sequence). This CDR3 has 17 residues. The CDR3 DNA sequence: TGTGCCTGGAGTGCGTTTCGGCGGAGGGGTGGCAATCAGCCCCAGCATTTT. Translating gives CAWSAFRRRGGNQPQHF.

The CDR3, as DNA: TGCGCCAGCAGCCTTACAGGGGGAGGCTACACCTTC. Its protein product is CASSLTGGGYTF. V gene TRBV5-1 combines with J gene TRBJ1-2; 8 bases map to TRBD1. Germline-derived CDR1 and CDR2 are SGHRS and YFSETQ. The CDR3 contains 12 residues. Unmatched junction bases numbered 4, after V lost 4 bases and J lost 8 bases.

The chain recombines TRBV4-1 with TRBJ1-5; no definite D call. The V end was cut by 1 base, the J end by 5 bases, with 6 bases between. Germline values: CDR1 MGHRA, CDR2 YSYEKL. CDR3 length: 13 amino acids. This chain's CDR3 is CASSQGLDQPQHF. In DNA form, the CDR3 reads TGCGCCAGCAGCCAAGGTTTAGATCAGCCCCAGCATTTT.

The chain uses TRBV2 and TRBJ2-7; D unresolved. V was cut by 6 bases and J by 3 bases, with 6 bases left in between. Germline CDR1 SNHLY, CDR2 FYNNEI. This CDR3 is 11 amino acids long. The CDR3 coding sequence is TGTGCCAGCAGAGGGTTCTACGAGCAGTACTTC. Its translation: CASRGFYEQYF.

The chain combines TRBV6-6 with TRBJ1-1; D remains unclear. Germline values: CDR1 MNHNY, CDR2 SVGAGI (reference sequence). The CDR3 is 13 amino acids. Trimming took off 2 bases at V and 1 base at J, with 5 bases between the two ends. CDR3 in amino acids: CASSYGRNTEAFF. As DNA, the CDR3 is TGTGCCAGCAGTTACGGGCGGAACACTGAAGCTTTCTTT.

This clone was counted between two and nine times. This CDR3 reads CASSIQGYEQYF. The CDR3 DNA sequence: TGTGCCAGCAGCATTCAGGGCTACGAGCAGTACTTC. J is TRBJ2-7 and V is TRBV7-2, with D possibly matching TRBD1 (5 bases). The length of the CDR3 is 12 residues. V gave up 5 bases and J gave up 3 bases, with 8 bases separating them. Germline values: CDR1 SGHTA, CDR2 FQGNSA. Drawing the rest from reference TRBV7-2 and TRBJ2-7, the complete variable domain is GAGVSQSPSNKVTEKGKDVELRCDPISGHTALYWYRQSLGQGLEFLIYFQGNSAPDKSGLPSDRFSAERTGGSVSTLTIQRTQQEDSAVYLCASSIQGYEQYFGPGTRLTVT.

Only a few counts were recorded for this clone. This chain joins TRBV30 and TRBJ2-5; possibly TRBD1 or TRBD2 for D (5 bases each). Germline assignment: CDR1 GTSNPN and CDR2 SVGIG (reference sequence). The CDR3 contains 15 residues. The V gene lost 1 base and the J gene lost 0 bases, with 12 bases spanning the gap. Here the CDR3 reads CAWSGVGAYQETQYF. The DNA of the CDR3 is TGTGCCTGGAGTGGTGTCGGGGCGTACCAAGAGACCCAGTACTTC.